The 17 T cell receptor beta chains below come from one sample, sequenced in a study of blood T cells in healthy people across ages. A sample-barcoded 5' primer and a J-beta primer mix were used in a second PCR of about 7 to 12 cycles. From the 5' RACE reads, TCRdb called clonotypes with MiXCR, one entry per CDR3 protein. The data show hundreds of thousands of distinct CDR3 sequences, roughly a quarter seen once. In addition, the sample was reused for a study of T cells of mothers and their children.

The material sequenced was blood. These receptors were collected from a boy aged 2-15 years in good health.

There are a few counts of this clonotype. The chain uses TRBV20-1 and TRBJ2-5, with D hard to call. The CDR3 runs to 12 residues. Trimming cost V 3 bases and J 5 bases, with 10 bases left between them. CDR1 DFQATT and CDR2 SNEGSKA come from the germline V gene (reference sequence). The CDR3 DNA sequence: TGCAGTGCTAGGCCCCAATTGGAGACCCAGTACTTC. It yields the protein CSARPQLETQYF.

The V and J genes are TRBV9 and TRBJ2-4, with a possible D match to TRBD2 (6 bases). The germline CDR1 and CDR2 sequences are SGDLS and YYNGEE. V was trimmed by 0 bases and J by 1 base, leaving 11 bases between them. The CDR3 is 16 amino acids. This CDR3 reads CASSVDRGTAKNIQYF. The CDR3 nucleotides read TGTGCCAGCAGCGTAGATCGCGGGACGGCCAAAAACATTCAGTACTTC.

The J gene is TRBJ1-2, the V gene TRBV3-1, with D unclear. CDR1 is LGHDT and CDR2 is YNNKEL in the germline V gene (reference sequence). The CDR3 spans 13 residues. V was pared by 4 bases and J by 4 bases, with 10 bases between. The DNA of the CDR3 is TGTGCCAGCAGCCCTAGATCCTCCTATGGCTACACCTTC. The encoded protein is CASSPRSSYGYTF.

The chain recombines TRBV7-9 with TRBJ2-7, with D possibly being TRBD1 or TRBD2 (6 bases each). The CDR3 is 14 residues long. Trimming took off 5 bases at V and 4 bases at J, with 15 bases between the two ends. Germline V gene data show CDR1 as SEHNR and CDR2 as FQNEAQ (reference sequence). CDR3: CASSPGDTKYEQYF. DNA of the CDR3: TGTGCCAGCAGCCCGGGGGACACAAAATACGAGCAGTACTTC.

This clonotype came up once. This chain uses TRBV7-2 with TRBJ1-4; D remains ambiguous. CDR3 size: 17 residues. V lost 2 bases, J lost 3 bases, and 16 bases lay in between. CDR1 and CDR2 from the germline V gene are SGHTA and FQGNSA. The CDR3, as DNA: TGTGCCAGCAGCTTAAAGCGAGACTCCTCGGCTAATGAAAAACTGTTTTTT. Translation gives CASSLKRDSSANEKLFF.

V gene TRBV2 combines with J gene TRBJ1-1; D is possibly TRBD1 (5 bases). Germline lookup yields CDR1 SNHLY and CDR2 FYNNEI. Trimming stripped 6 bases from V and 8 bases from J, with 16 bases between. The CDR3 spans 13 residues. CDR3 coding DNA: TGTGCCAGCAGCCGAATTCAGGGTGTCGAAGCTTTCTTT. This gives the protein CASSRIQGVEAFF. Full variable domain (remainder filled in from reference TRBV2 and TRBJ1-1): EPEVTQTPSHQVTQMGQEVILRCVPISNHLYFYWYRQILGQKVEFLVSFYNNEISEKSEIFDDQFSVERPDGSNFTLKIRSTKLEDSAMYFCASSRIQGVEAFFGQGTRLTVV.

This chain uses TRBV4-2 with TRBJ2-7; maybe TRBD2 (6 bases). V was cut by 0 bases and J by 3 bases, with 9 bases left in between. The germline gives CDR1 LGHNA, CDR2 YNFKEQ. The CDR3 totals 14 residues. The CDR3 region is CASSQDVTSYEQYF. CDR3 coding DNA: TGTGCCAGCAGCCAAGATGTGACTAGCTACGAGCAGTACTTC.

This clonotype was seen only a few times. The V and J genes are TRBV14 and TRBJ1-4; D unclear. The CDR3 is made up of 13 amino acids. Deletions cut 2 bases from V and 8 bases from J, with 9 bases between. The germline gives CDR1 SGHDN, CDR2 FVKESK. CDR3 residues: CASSQKTSEKLFF. The DNA for the CDR3 is TGTGCCAGCAGCCAAAAGACATCCGAAAAACTGTTTTTT.

In this sample, this clonotype turned up a few times. The rearrangement uses TRBV20-1 and TRBJ2-3; TRBD2 might be the D (6 bases). In germline, CDR1 is DFQATT, CDR2 SNEGSKA (reference sequence). The CDR3 has 13 amino acids. V lost 3 bases and J 4 bases, leaving 11 bases between the germline ends. The CDR3 coding sequence is TGCAGTGCTAGTATGCTAGCGCCAGATACGCAGTATTTT. Its translation: CSASMLAPDTQYF.

This clonotype was counted a few times. In DNA form, the CDR3 reads TGTGCCAGCAGTGACCTACAGAAGAACTATGGCTACACCTTC. Encoded protein: CASSDLQKNYGYTF. The chain links TRBV25-1 to TRBJ1-2, with unresolved D. Germline-derived CDR1 and CDR2 are MGHDK and SYGVNS. Trimming cost V 3 bases and J 2 bases, with 10 bases left between them. The CDR3 totals 14 residues.

This clonotype was recorded a few times. V gene TRBV5-1 combines with J gene TRBJ2-3; the D gene is possibly TRBD2 (6 bases). CDR1 is SGHRS, CDR2 YFSETQ, per germline. Trimming shortened V by 3 bases and J by 7 bases, and 12 bases separated the two germline ends. The CDR3 spans 13 residues. The CDR3 DNA is TGCGCCAGCAGCTGGGGCGGGGAGAATACGCAGTATTTT. Its protein product is CASSWGGENTQYF. The variable domain in full, completed from reference TRBV5-1 and TRBJ2-3, reads KAGVTQTPRYLIKTRGQQVTLSCSPISGHRSVSWYQQTPGQGLQFLFEYFSETQRNKGNFPGRFSGRQFSNSRSEMNVSTLELGDSALYLCASSWGGENTQYFGPGTRLTVL.

The rearrangement joins TRBV2 to TRBJ2-5; perhaps TRBD2 as D (5 bases). With 9 bases removed from V and 0 bases from J, the gap between germline ends came to 11 bases. Germline V lookup: CDR1 SNHLY, CDR2 FYNNEI. CDR3 size: 13 residues. The chain's CDR3 is CASRADYQETQYF. In DNA, the CDR3 is TGTGCCAGTAGGGCGGACTACCAAGAGACCCAGTACTTC.

This clonotype has a handful of counts. The V call is TRBV4-1, the J call TRBJ2-5; 9 nucleotides agree with TRBD2. The DNA end is more similar to TRBJ2-7, so the J call may be wrong. CDR1 and CDR2 from the germline V gene are MGHRA and YSYEKL. The length of the CDR3 is 15 residues. The DNA of the CDR3 is TGCGCCAGCAGCCATCCGGTCAGCGGGAGGTACGAGCAGTACTTC. This translates into CASSHPVSGRYEQYF.

In its sample, this clonotype was seen a few times. The rearrangement links TRBV30 to TRBJ1-4; D is unresolved. V was clipped by 1 base and J by 11 bases, with 20 bases between them. Germline V gene lookup returns CDR1 GTSNPN and CDR2 SVGIG (reference sequence). The CDR3 has 15 residues. The CDR3 bases are TGTGCCTGGAGTGCCGAGGGCTTCCCTCAGGTTAAACTGTTTTTT. This translates into CAWSAEGFPQVKLFF.

In its sample, this clonotype was seen a few times. The rearrangement links TRBV28 to TRBJ2-4; D not certain. The CDR3 totals 13 residues. V dropped 6 bases and J dropped 9 bases, with 15 bases sitting between them. CDR1 is MDHEN, CDR2 SYDVKM, per germline. The CDR3: CASSQLLEAIQYF. CDR3 nucleotides: TGTGCCAGCAGCCAATTGCTAGAAGCCATTCAGTACTTC.

This clonotype was counted ten times or more. The CDR3 DNA follows: TGCAGTGCTAGTTTCGCAACTAATGAAAAACTGTTTTTT. This encodes CSASFATNEKLFF. The J gene is TRBJ1-4, the V gene TRBV20-1, with D uncertain. V lost 3 bases to trimming and J lost 0 bases, with 5 bases between them. The CDR3 length is 13 residues. CDR1 is DFQATT, CDR2 SNEGSKA, per germline (reference sequence).

V is TRBV6-2 or TRBV6-3 and J is TRBJ2-1; D unclear. V was shortened by 2 bases and J by 0 bases, with 11 bases between the two germline ends. CDR1 and CDR2 from the germline V gene are MNHEY and SVGEGT. The CDR3 consists of 16 residues. The CDR3 bases are TGTGCCAGCAGTTACGCCCCACAAATCTCCTACAATGAGCAGTTCTTC. Amino acid sequence: CASSYAPQISYNEQFF.